This entry describes one T cell receptor (beta chain). Its antigen is undetermined. The sample belongs to a study of cytomegalovirus exposure and HLA in healthy donors. Findings and caveats of the study: Associated with HLA alleles at 0.05 false discovery rate in a later analysis were 16,951 TCR beta sequences. Later on, a genetic analysis was performed. It linked a missense variant in DCLRE1C with V- and J-gene trimming of TCR beta.

PCR primers comprised 60 Vbeta and 13 Jbeta primers. Sequencing used immunoSEQ multiplex PCR; TCRdb keeps in-frame clones, though not all of them. The sample includes about 150,000 clones, about 64% of them seen just once. Trimming took 6 bases from V and 7 from J, leaving 21 bases between them. The CDR3 extends over 15 amino acids. CDR1 and CDR2 (germline): LNHDA, SQIVND (reference sequence). The source is a woman in her 30s in good health and CMV-seropositive. The sample was PBMCs. J is TRBJ2-5 and V is TRBV19; D is perhaps TRBD2 (6 bases). CDR3 sequence: CASSRPGLQGGTQYF. The CDR3 DNA is TGTGCCAGTAGCCGACCGGGACTTCAGGGAGGGACCCAGTACTTC.